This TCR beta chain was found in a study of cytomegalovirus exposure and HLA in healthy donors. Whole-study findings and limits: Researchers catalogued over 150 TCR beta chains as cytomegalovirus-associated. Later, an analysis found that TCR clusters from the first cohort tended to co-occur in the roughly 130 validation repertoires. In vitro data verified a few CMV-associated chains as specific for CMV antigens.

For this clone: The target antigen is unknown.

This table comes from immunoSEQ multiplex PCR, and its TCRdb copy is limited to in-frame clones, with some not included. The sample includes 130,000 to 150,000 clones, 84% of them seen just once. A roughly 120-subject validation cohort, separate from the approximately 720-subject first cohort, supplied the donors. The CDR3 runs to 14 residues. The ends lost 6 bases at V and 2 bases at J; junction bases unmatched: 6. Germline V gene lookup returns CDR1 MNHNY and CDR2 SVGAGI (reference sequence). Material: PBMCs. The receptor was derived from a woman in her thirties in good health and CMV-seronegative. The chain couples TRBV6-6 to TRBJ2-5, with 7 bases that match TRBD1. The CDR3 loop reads CASRLRDRQETQYF. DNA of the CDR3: TGTGCCAGCAGGCTCCGGGACAGACAAGAGACCCAGTACTTC.